This T cell receptor (beta chain) is from a study of blood T cell repertoires in COVID-19. Study context: T cells, B-cell-depleted T cells, or PBMCs provided the cDNA or gDNA that served as material.

The V gene lost 4 bases and the J gene lost 0 bases, with 13 bases spanning the gap. Germline V lookup: CDR1 SGHVS, CDR2 FQNEAQ. The CDR3 is made up of 16 amino acids. Methods used by the authors: Counts of nucleated cells, estimated from reference gene primer amplification, were obtained. Only in-frame clones appear in the TCRdb table, and some are missing; sequencing was by immunoSEQ multiplex PCR. Clonal size and the V and J genes are those of that table, whereas D and trimming came from the DNA. Seen here are hundreds of thousands of clones, approximately 88% observed once, and the top ten hold roughly 6%.

Sequencing was performed on peripheral blood. The receptor was derived from a man aged 60 to 69 who had recovered from COVID-19. The V gene is TRBV7-8, the J gene TRBJ1-5; D gene ambiguous. CDR3 bases: TGTGCCAGCAGCTCAATGCAGCGTAGTAGCAATCAGCCCCAGCATTTT. As protein: CASSSMQRSSNQPQHF.